The 3 T cell receptor beta chains listed next were all sequenced from one sample in a study of T cells after posttransplantation cyclophosphamide. The repertoire was sequenced with immunoSEQ multiplex PCR; TCRdb's copy has only in-frame clones and lacks some. The table includes tens of thousands of clones, approximately 97% detected once. Cells defined as naive were viable CD3+CD4+ or CD3+CD8+ and CCR7+CD45RA+CD45RO-CD95-CD27+CD28+. The sequenced sample was naive CD4+ T cells sorted from PBMCs. Receptors originate from a man in his fifties or sixties in good health, CMV-negative, and a related stem cell transplant donor.

V is TRBV4-1 and J is TRBJ2-2, with D possibly matching TRBD1 (6 bases). V lost 3 bases and J lost 3, with 20 bases in between. The CDR3 has 18 residues. CDR1 is MGHRA, CDR2 YSYEKL, per germline. DNA for the CDR3: TGCGCCAGCAGCCAGAGCCACCTCCGGGACACCTACACCGGGGAGCTGTTTTTT. As protein: CASSQSHLRDTYTGELFF.

The gene calls are TRBV5-8 and TRBJ1-5; TRBD1 is a possible D gene (6 bases). The CDR3 has 14 amino acids. Germline V gene data show CDR1 as SGHTS and CDR2 as YDEGEE. V was pared by 4 bases and J by 3 bases, with 11 bases between. CDR3 bases: TGTGCCAGCAGCGGGGGCAGCCCCAATCAGCCCCAGCATTTT. This sequence encodes CASSGGSPNQPQHF.

This chain connects TRBV7-2 to TRBJ2-2; TRBD2 aligns across 14 bases. Trimming at V came to 4 bases and at J to 7 bases, leaving 5 bases not matched to a gene. In germline, CDR1 is SGHTA, CDR2 FQGNSA. CDR3 length: 16 amino acids. The CDR3 nucleotides are TGTGCCAGCAGCTACCGACTAGCGGGAGGGGGCGGGGAGCTGTTTTTT. Protein product: CASSYRLAGGGGELFF.